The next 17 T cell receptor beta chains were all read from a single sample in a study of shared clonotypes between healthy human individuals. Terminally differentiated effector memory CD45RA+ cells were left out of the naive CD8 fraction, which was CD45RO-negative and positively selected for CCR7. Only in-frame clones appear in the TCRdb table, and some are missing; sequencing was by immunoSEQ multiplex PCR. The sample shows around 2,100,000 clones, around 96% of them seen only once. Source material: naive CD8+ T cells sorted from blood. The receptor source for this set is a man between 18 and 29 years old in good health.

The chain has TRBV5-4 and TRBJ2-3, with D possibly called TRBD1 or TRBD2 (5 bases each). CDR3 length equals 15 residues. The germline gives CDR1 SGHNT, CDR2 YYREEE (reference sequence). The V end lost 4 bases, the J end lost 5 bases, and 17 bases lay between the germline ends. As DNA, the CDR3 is TGTGCCAGCAGCCTTGGGACCACTTCGGTAGATACGCAGTATTTT. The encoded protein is CASSLGTTSVDTQYF.

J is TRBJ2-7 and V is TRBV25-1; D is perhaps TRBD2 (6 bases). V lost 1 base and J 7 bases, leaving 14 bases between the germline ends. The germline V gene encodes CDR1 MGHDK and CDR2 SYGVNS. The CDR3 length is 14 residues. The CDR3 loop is CASSESGWGEEQYF. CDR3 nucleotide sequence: TGTGCCAGCAGTGAATCAGGGTGGGGGGAGGAGCAGTACTTC.

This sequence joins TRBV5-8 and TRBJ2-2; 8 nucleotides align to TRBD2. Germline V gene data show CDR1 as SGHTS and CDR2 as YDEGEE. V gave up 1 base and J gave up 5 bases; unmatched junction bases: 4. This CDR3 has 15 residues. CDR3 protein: CASSLSGGSTGELFF. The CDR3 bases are TGTGCCAGCAGCTTGAGCGGGGGTTCGACCGGGGAGCTGTTTTTT.

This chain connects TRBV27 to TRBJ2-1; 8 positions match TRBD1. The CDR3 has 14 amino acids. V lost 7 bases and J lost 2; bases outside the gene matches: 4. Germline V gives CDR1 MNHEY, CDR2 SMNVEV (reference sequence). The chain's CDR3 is CASTRQGTYNEQFF. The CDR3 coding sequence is TGTGCCAGCACGAGACAGGGGACCTACAATGAGCAGTTCTTC.

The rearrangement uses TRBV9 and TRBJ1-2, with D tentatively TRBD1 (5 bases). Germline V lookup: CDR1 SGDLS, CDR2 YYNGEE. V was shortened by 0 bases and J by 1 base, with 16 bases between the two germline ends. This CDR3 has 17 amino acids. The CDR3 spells CASSVASGGDFNYGYTF. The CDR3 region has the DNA TGTGCCAGCAGCGTAGCGAGTGGGGGGGACTTTAACTATGGCTACACCTTC.

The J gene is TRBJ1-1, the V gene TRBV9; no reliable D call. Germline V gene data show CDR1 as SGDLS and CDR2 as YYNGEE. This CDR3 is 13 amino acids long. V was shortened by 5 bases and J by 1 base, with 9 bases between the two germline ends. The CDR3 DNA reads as TGTGCCAGCAGTGAGTGGGGGAACACTGAAGCTTTCTTT. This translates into CASSEWGNTEAFF.

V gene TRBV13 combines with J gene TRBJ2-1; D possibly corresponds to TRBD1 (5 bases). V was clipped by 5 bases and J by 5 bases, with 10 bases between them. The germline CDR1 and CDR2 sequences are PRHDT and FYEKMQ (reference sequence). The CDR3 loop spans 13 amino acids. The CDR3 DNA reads TGTGCCAGCAGCCCCCGACAGAACAATGAGCAGTTCTTC. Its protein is CASSPRQNNEQFF.

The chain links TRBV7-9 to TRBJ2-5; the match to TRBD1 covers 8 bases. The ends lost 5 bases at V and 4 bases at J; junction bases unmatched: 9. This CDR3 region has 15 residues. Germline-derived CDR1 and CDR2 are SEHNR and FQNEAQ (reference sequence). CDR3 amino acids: CASSLGQGLIETQYF. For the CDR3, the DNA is TGTGCCAGCAGCCTCGGACAGGGTTTGATAGAGACCCAGTACTTC. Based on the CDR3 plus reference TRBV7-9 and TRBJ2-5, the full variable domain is DTGVSQNPRHKITKRGQNVTFRCDPISEHNRLYWYRQTLGQGPEFLTYFQNEAQLEKSRLLSDRFSAERPKGSFSTLEIQRTEQGDSAMYLCASSLGQGLIETQYFGPGTRLLVL.

Here the CDR3 DNA reads TGTGCCAGCAGCTCGGGATCGGCTGGCGGAGACGAGCAGTACTTC. Translating gives CASSSGSAGGDEQYF. The chain joins TRBV9 to TRBJ2-7; D may be TRBD2 (5 bases). From germline, CDR1 is SGDLS and CDR2 YYNGEE. The CDR3 has 15 residues. Trimming stripped 4 bases from V and 5 bases from J, with 19 bases between.

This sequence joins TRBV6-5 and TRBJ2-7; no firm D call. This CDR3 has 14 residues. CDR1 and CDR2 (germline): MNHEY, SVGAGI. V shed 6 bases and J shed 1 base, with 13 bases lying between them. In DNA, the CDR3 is TGTGCCAGCAGCCCCCACATGGGGTCCTACGAGCAGTACTTC. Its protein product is CASSPHMGSYEQYF.

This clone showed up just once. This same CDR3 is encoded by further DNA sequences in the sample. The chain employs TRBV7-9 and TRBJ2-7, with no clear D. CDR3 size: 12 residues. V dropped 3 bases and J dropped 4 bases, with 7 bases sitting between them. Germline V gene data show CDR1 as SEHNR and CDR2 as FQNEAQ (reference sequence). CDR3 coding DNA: TGTGCCAGCAGCTTCGGCGAATACGAGCAGTACTTC. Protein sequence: CASSFGEYEQYF.

The chain's CDR3 is CATSDLMGDSPLHF. The CDR3 coding sequence is TGTGCCACCAGCGACCTAATGGGGGATTCACCCCTCCACTTT. The genes are TRBV15 and TRBJ1-6, with a weak D call TRBD1 (5 bases). Germline V gene lookup returns CDR1 LNHNV and CDR2 YYDKDF (reference sequence). V lost 5 bases and J 8 bases, leaving 13 bases between the germline ends. This CDR3 is 14 amino acids long.

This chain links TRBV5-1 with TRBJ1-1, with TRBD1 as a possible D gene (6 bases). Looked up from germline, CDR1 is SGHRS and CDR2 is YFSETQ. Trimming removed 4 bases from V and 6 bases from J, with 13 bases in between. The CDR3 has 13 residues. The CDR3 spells CASSRGGAAEAFF. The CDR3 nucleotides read TGCGCCAGCAGCCGGGGGGGCGCAGCTGAAGCTTTCTTT.

The CDR3 loop reads CASSVGTGGATDTQYF. In DNA form, the CDR3 reads TGTGCCAGCAGCGTAGGGACAGGGGGCGCGACAGATACGCAGTATTTT. This chain links TRBV9 with TRBJ2-3; TRBD1 agrees at 11 bases. CDR3 length: 16 residues. Germline values: CDR1 SGDLS, CDR2 YYNGEE. Losses at the gene ends were 0 bases for V and 3 bases for J; bases not matched to a gene: 3.

CDR3 residues: CASTDLGGVPQHF. The CDR3 nucleotides read TGTGCCAGCACGGACCTCGGGGGGGTGCCCCAGCATTTT. This rearrangement joins TRBV6-1 to TRBJ1-5, with D perhaps TRBD1 (5 bases). Per germline, CDR1 MNHNS and CDR2 SASEGT. V lost 7 bases and J 9 bases, leaving 16 bases between the germline ends. The CDR3 covers 13 residues.

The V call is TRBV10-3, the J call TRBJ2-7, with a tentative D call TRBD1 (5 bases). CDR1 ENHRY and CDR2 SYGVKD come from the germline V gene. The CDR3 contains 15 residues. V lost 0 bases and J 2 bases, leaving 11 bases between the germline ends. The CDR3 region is CAISESLTVTYEQYF. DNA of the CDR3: TGTGCCATCAGTGAGTCCCTGACAGTAACCTACGAGCAGTACTTC.

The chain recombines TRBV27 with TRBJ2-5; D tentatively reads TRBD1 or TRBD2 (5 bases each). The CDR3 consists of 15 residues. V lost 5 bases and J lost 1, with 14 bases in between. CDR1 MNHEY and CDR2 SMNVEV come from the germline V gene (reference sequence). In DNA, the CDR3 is TGTGCCAGCAGTCCCGTGGGGACGGGCCAAGAGACCCAGTACTTC. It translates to CASSPVGTGQETQYF.